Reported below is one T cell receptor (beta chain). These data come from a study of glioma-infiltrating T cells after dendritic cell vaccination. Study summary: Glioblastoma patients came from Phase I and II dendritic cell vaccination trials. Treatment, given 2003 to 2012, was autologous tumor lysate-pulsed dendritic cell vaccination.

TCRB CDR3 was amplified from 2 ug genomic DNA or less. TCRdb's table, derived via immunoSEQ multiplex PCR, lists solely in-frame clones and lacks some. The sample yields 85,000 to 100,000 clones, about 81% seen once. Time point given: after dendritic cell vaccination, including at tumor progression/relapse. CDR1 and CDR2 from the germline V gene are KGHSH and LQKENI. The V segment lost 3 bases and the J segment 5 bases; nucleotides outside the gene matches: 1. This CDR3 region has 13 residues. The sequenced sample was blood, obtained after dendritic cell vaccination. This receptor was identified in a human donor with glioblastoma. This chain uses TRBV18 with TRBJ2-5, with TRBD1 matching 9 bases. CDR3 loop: CASSPGTGETQYF. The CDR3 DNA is TGTGCCAGCTCACCCGGGACAGGGGAGACCCAGTACTTC.